This TCR beta chain was sequenced in a study of blood T cell repertoires in COVID-19. The wider study: COVID-19 samples, acute and convalescent, were from the United States, Italy and Spain.

The sample holds one count of this clone. Looked up from germline, CDR1 is SGHAT and CDR2 is FQNNGV. The V segment lost 5 bases and the J segment 6 bases; nucleotides outside the gene matches: 13. CDR3 size: 16 residues. In the original workflow: How many nucleated cells were present was estimated from reference gene primer amplification. Generated by immunoSEQ multiplex PCR, the TCRdb table keeps only in-frame clones and is missing some. Clone size and the V and J calls come from that table; the DNA yielded D and trimming. The table has fewer than 30,000 clones, approximately 79% seen once. J is TRBJ2-1 and V is TRBV11-2; 7 bases match TRBD1. The source material was peripheral blood. The TCR comes from a boy between 2 and 10 years old with active or convalescent COVID-19. In nucleotides, the CDR3 is TGTGCCAGCAGCCCCCGACAGGGTTTGATGGTCAATGAGCAGTTCTTC. Encoded protein: CASSPRQGLMVNEQFF.